This record concerns one T cell receptor beta chain sequence. In germline, CDR1 is SGHDN, CDR2 FVKESK. Losses at the gene ends were 5 bases for V and 7 bases for J; bases not matched to a gene: 5. This CDR3 has 14 amino acids. RNA transcripts provided the template for amplifying TCR beta CDR3 regions. Second-round multiplex PCR came after first-round RT-PCR with HTBI primers. Using its own MiXCR run on the multiplex PCR reads, TCRdb lists one record per CDR3 protein. The sample yields approximately 700,000 distinct CDR3 sequences, approximately 40% seen once. The data stem from a study of Graves' ophthalmopathy and Graves' hyperthyroidism. About the study: Peripheral blood was collected at initial diagnosis, before any treatment.

None of the included patients had other autoimmune diseases, uncontrolled infections, pregnancy or lactation, as these led to exclusion. The PBMC fraction was derived from about 10 ml of fresh peripheral blood. The J gene is TRBJ1-4, the V gene TRBV14; 9 positions agree with TRBD1. The sequence derives from an adult man with Graves' ophthalmopathy. Sequenced input: peripheral blood. CDR3 amino acids: CASSVGQGTEKLFF. For the CDR3, the DNA is TGTGCCAGCAGCGTGGGACAGGGAACTGAAAAACTGTTTTTT.